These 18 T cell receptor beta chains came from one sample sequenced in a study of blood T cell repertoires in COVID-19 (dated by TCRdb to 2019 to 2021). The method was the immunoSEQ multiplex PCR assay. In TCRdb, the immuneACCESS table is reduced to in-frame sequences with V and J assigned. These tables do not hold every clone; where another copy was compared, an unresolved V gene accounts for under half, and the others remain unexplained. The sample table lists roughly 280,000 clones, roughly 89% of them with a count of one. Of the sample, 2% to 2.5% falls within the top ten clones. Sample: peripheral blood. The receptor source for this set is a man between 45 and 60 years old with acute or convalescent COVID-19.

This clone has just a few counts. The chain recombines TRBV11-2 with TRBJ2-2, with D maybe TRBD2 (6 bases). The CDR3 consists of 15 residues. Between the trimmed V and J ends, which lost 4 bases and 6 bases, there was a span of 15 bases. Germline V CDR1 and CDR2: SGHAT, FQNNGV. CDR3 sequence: CASSYRDFGPGELFF. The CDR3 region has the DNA TGTGCCAGCAGCTACCGGGACTTCGGCCCCGGGGAGCTGTTTTTT.

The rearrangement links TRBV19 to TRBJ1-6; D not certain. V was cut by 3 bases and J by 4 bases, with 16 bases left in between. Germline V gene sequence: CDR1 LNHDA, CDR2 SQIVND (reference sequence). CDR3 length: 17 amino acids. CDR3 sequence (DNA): TGTGCCAGTAGTATCGGGAGCAACCCACCTTATAATTCACCCCTCCACTTT. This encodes CASSIGSNPPYNSPLHF.

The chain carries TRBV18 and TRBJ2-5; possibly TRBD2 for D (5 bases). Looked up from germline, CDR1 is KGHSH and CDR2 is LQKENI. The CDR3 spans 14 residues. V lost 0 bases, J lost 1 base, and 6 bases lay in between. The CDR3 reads CASSPPTIQETQYF. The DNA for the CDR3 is TGTGCCAGCTCACCACCGACTATCCAAGAGACCCAGTACTTC.

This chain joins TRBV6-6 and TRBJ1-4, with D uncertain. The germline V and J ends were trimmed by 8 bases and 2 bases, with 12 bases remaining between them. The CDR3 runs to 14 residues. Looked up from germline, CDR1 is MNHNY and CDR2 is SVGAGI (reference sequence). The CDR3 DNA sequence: TGTGCCAGCGTCCTTGAGGTGACTAATGAAAAACTGTTTTTT. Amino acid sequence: CASVLEVTNEKLFF.

CDR3 nucleotides: TGTGCCAGCAGTGAGGGACAGGGCGGATCACCCCTCCACTTT. Translating gives CASSEGQGGSPLHF. V and J are TRBV6-1 and TRBJ1-6, with 9 bases fitting TRBD1. This CDR3 contains 14 residues. Germline V gives CDR1 MNHNS, CDR2 SASEGT. V dropped 3 bases and J dropped 10; count of bases not matched to a gene: 4.

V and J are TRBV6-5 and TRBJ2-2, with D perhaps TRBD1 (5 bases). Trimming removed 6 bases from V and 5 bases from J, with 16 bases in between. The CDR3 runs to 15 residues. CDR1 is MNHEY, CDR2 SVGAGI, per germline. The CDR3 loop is CASSWGRARTGELFF. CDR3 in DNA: TGTGCCAGCAGCTGGGGCAGAGCCAGGACCGGGGAGCTGTTTTTT.

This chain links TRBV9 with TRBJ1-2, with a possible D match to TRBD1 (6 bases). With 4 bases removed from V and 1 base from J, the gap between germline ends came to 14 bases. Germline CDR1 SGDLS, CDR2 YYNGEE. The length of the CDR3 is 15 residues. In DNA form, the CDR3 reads TGTGCCAGCAGCCCAGGGACATCGGTTAACTATGGCTACACCTTC. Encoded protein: CASSPGTSVNYGYTF. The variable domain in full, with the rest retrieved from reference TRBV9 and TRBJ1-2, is DSGVTQTPKHLITATGQRVTLRCSPRSGDLSVYWYQQSLDQGLQFLIQYYNGEERAKGNILERFSAQQFPDLHSELNLSSLELGDSALYFCASSPGTSVNYGYTFGSGTRLTVV.

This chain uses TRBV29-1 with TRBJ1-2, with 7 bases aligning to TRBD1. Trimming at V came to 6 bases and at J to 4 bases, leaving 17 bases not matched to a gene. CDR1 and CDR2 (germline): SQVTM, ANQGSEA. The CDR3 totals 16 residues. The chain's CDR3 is CSVVPQGIWHSYGYTF. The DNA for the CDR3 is TGCAGCGTCGTACCACAGGGGATTTGGCATTCCTATGGCTACACCTTC.

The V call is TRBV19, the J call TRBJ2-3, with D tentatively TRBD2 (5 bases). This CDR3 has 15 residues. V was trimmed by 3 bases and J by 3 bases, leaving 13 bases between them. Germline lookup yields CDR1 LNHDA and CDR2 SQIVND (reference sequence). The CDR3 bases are TGTGCCAGTAGTATTTTTGCGGGTGGAACAGATACGCAGTATTTT. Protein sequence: CASSIFAGGTDTQYF.

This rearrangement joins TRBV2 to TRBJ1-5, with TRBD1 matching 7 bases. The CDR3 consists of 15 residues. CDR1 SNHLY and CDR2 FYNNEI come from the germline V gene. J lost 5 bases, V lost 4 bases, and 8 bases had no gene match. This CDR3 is CASSVTGRSDQPQHF. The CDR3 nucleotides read TGTGCCAGCAGTGTGACAGGGAGGAGCGATCAGCCCCAGCATTTT.

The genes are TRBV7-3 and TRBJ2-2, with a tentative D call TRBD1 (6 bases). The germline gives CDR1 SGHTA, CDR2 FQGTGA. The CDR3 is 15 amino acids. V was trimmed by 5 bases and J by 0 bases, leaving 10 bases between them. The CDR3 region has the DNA TGTGCCAGCAGCCCCGGGACACCGAACACCGGGGAGCTGTTTTTT. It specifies CASSPGTPNTGELFF.

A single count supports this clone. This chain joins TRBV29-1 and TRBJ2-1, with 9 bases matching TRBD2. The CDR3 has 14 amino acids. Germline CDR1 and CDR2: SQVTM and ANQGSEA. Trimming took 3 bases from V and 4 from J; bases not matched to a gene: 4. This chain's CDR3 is CSVEASGVYNEQFF. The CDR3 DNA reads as TGCAGCGTTGAGGCTAGCGGGGTATACAATGAGCAGTTCTTC.

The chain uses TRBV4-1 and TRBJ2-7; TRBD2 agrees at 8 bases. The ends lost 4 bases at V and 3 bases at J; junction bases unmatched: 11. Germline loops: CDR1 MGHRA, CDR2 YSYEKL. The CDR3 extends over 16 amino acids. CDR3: CASSPLGVAGNYEQYF. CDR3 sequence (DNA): TGCGCCAGCAGCCCCCTGGGGGTAGCGGGGAACTACGAGCAGTACTTC.

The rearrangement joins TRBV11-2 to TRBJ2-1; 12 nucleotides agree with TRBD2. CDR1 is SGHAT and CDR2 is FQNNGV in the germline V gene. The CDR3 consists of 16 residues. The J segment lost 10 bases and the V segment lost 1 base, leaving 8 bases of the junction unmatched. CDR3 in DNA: TGTGCCAGCAGCTTAGGACCTAGCGGGGGGGCCCGAGAGCAGTTCTTC. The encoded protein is CASSLGPSGGAREQFF.

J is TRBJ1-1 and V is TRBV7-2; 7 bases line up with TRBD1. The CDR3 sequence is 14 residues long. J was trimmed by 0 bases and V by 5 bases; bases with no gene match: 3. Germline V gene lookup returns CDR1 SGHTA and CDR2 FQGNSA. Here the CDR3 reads CASSRQGMNTEAFF. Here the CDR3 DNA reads TGTGCCAGCAGCAGACAGGGCATGAACACTGAAGCTTTCTTT.

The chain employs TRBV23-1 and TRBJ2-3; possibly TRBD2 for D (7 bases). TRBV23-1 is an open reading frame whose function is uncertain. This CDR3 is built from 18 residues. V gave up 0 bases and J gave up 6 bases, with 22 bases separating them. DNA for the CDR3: TGCGCCAGCAGTCAATCCCCTCACGGCGGGGGCGAGGATGATACGCAGTATTTT. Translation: CASSQSPHGGGEDDTQYF.

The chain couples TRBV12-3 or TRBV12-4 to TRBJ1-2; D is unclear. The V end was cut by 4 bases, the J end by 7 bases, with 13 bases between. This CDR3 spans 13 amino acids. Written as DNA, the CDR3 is TGTGCCAGCAGTTCTACAGTGGAGGGTGGCTACACCTTC. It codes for CASSSTVEGGYTF.

The CDR3 sequence: CASSQLDGLAGGRDTQYF. For the CDR3, the DNA is TGTGCCAGCAGCCAACTCGACGGACTAGCGGGGGGGAGGGATACGCAGTATTTT. The chain uses TRBV4-2 and TRBJ2-3; 15 bases agree with TRBD2. Per the germline V gene, CDR1 is LGHNA and CDR2 is YNFKEQ. This CDR3 has 18 residues. J was trimmed by 6 bases and V by 2 bases; bases with no gene match: 9.